The 11 T cell receptor beta chains below were found in one sample sequenced in a study of T cell responses to AZD1222 COVID-19 vaccine. The table came from immunoSEQ multiplex PCR; TCRdb's copy has only in-frame clones and leaves some out. The sample carries more than 140,000 clones, about 91% recorded once. The starting material was peripheral blood, obtained on day 0 of MenACWY control vaccination. All receptors come from an adult in good health.

A single count supports this clone. V and J are TRBV4-1 and TRBJ2-7; 7 bases are a match to TRBD2. The CDR3 consists of 15 residues. Unmatched junction bases numbered 9, after V lost 4 bases and J lost 3 bases. CDR1 is MGHRA, CDR2 YSYEKL, per germline. CDR3 DNA sequence: TGCGCCAGCAGCCTCTTATCTAGCGGTTTCTACGAGCAGTACTTC. This gives the protein CASSLLSSGFYEQYF.

J is TRBJ2-3 and V is TRBV7-2, with 7 bases matching TRBD2. With V trimmed by 1 base and J by 3 bases, 7 bases remained unmatched. There are 16 residues in the CDR3. Germline V CDR1 and CDR2: SGHTA, FQGNSA. The CDR3 DNA follows: TGTGCCAGCAGCTTAGACCCTAGCGGACCGACAGATACGCAGTATTTT. Its protein is CASSLDPSGPTDTQYF.

This clone was observed a handful of times. This rearrangement joins TRBV27 to TRBJ1-1; no clear D gene. The CDR3 extends over 16 amino acids. Deletions cut 2 bases from V and 5 bases from J, with 18 bases between. Germline V CDR1 and CDR2: MNHEY, SMNVEV (reference sequence). CDR3 residues: CASSLPEKKRGTEAFF. Here the CDR3 DNA reads TGTGCCAGCAGTTTACCCGAAAAGAAACGGGGAACTGAAGCTTTCTTT.

This chain connects TRBV19 to TRBJ1-2; D is perhaps TRBD1 (5 bases). With 3 bases removed from V and 6 bases from J, the gap between germline ends came to 23 bases. The germline V gene has CDR1 LNHDA and CDR2 SQIVND (reference sequence). CDR3 length: 17 residues. This CDR3 is CASSIGARARRSNGYTF. As DNA, the CDR3 is TGTGCCAGTAGTATTGGGGCGCGGGCCCGGAGGTCCAATGGCTACACCTTC.

The chain links TRBV19 to TRBJ2-2, with no clear D. CDR3 size: 13 residues. Germline V gives CDR1 LNHDA, CDR2 SQIVND (reference sequence). V shed 7 bases and J shed 4 bases, with 10 bases lying between them. The CDR3 loop is CASNRPVTGELFF. The CDR3 nucleotides read TGTGCCAGTAATCGACCGGTCACCGGGGAGCTGTTTTTT. Full variable domain (missing parts from reference TRBV19 and TRBJ2-2): DGGITQSPKYLFRKEGQNVTLSCEQNLNHDAMYWYRQDPGQGLRLIYYSQIVNDFQKGDIAEGYSVSREKKESFPLTVTSAQKNPTAFYLCASNRPVTGELFFGEGSRLTVL.

CDR3 coding DNA: TGTGCTCCTACTGGGACAGGGGGAGACTTC. Its translation is CAPTGTGGDF. The J gene is TRBJ2-5, the V gene TRBV21-1; the table assigns TRBD1, which was not confirmed against the DNA. TRBV21-1 is reported as a pseudogene. The CDR3 runs 10 residues.

This clone appeared a single time. This rearrangement joins TRBV7-9 to TRBJ1-4; 8 bases line up with TRBD1. Per the germline V gene, CDR1 is SEHNR and CDR2 is FQNEAQ (reference sequence). The CDR3 has 15 amino acids. V lost 3 bases to trimming and J lost 7 bases; unmatched junction nucleotides: 7. CDR3 nucleotides: TGTGCCAGCAGCTTTACAGGGGGTTCTAGTGAAAAACTGTTTTTT. Protein sequence: CASSFTGGSSEKLFF.

V usage is TRBV7-2 and J usage is TRBJ2-3, with TRBD2 matching over 7 bases. Germline assignment: CDR1 SGHTA and CDR2 FQGNSA. The CDR3 is 15 amino acids. V shed 4 bases and J 6 bases; nucleotides not matched to a gene: 10. The CDR3 sequence: CASSSYGGNGDTQYF. The CDR3 bases are TGTGCCAGCAGCTCGTACGGGGGGAACGGGGATACGCAGTATTTT. Based on the CDR3 plus reference TRBV7-2 and TRBJ2-3, the full variable domain is GAGVSQSPSNKVTEKGKDVELRCDPISGHTALYWYRQSLGQGLEFLIYFQGNSAPDKSGLPSDRFSAERTGGSVSTLTIQRTQQEDSAVYLCASSSYGGNGDTQYFGPGTRLTVL.

This clone has more than one count but fewer than ten. V gene TRBV6-6 combines with J gene TRBJ1-2; 7 bases line up with TRBD1. Trimming took 2 bases from V and 8 from J; bases not matched to a gene: 8. CDR1 and CDR2 from the germline V gene are MNHNY and SVGAGI (reference sequence). The CDR3 sequence is 14 residues long. The CDR3 bases are TGTGCCAGCAGTTACGTAGCCGAGGGGGCAGGCTACACCTTC. Amino acid sequence: CASSYVAEGAGYTF.

This clone has more than one count but fewer than ten. This chain connects TRBV3-1 (or the pseudogene TRBV3-2) to TRBJ1-1; TRBD1 matches at 9 bases. This CDR3 has 13 residues. Germline CDR1 and CDR2: LGHDT and YNNKEL (reference sequence). The junction had 3 bases not matched to a gene; V was cut back by 5 bases and J by 5 bases. In DNA form, the CDR3 reads TGTGCCAGCAGCTACAGGGGGCCGACTGAAGCTTTCTTT. It translates to CASSYRGPTEAFF.

This clone was seen just once. The chain is built from TRBV27 and TRBJ1-6; D uncertain. Germline V gene data show CDR1 as MNHEY and CDR2 as SMNVEV (reference sequence). V shed 2 bases and J shed 9 bases, with 8 bases lying between them. There are 13 residues in the CDR3. In DNA form, the CDR3 reads TGTGCCAGCAGTTTAACAAGTCCTTCACCCCTCCACTTT. Encoded protein: CASSLTSPSPLHF.